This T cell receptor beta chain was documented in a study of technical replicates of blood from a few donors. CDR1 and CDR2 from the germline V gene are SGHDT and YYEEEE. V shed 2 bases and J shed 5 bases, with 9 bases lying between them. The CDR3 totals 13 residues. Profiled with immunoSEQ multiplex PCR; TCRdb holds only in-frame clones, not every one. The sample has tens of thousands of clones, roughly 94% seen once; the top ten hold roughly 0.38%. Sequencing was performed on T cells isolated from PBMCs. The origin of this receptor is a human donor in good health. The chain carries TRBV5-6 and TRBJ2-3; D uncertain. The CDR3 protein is CASSFSEQDTQYF. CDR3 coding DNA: TGTGCCAGCAGCTTTTCGGAGCAAGATACGCAGTATTTT.